Following are 8 T cell receptor beta chains from one sample sequenced in a study of T cell responses to AZD1222 COVID-19 vaccine (dated by TCRdb to the early 2020s). The sample's time point label is to be understood as: baseline before first vaccination. The meaning of the sample's treatment or condition label: meningococcal conjugate vaccine given as trial control. Library creation used the immunoSEQ multiplex PCR assay. TCRdb took this table from immuneACCESS and kept in-frame rearrangements with V and J called. Such tables lack part of the clones; where checked against another copy, unresolved V genes explain under half of the gap, and the rest is unexplained. A total of about 130,000 clones appear in this sample, 80% to 95% of them only once. The ten largest account for about 4.4% of the sample. Sequencing used peripheral blood, obtained on day 0 of MenACWY control vaccination. The source is an adult in good health.

V is TRBV7-9 and J is TRBJ1-4; 8 nucleotides agree with TRBD1. Looked up from germline, CDR1 is SEHNR and CDR2 is FQNEAQ (reference sequence). V lost 6 bases, J lost 3 bases, and 12 bases stayed unmatched. The CDR3 has 17 residues. The DNA for the CDR3 is TGTGCCAGCAGACTATCCTCAGGGGGCGAGGCTAATGAAAAACTGTTTTTT. Its translation is CASRLSSGGEANEKLFF.

This chain joins TRBV7-2 and TRBJ1-1; D is ambiguous. This CDR3 has 15 residues. Germline CDR1 is SGHTA and CDR2 is FQGNSA. V lost 0 bases and J lost 1, with 9 bases in between. The CDR3 spells CASSLASPWNTEAFF. The CDR3 DNA sequence: TGTGCCAGCAGCTTAGCTTCCCCATGGAACACTGAAGCTTTCTTT.

This sequence joins TRBV19 and TRBJ1-2; D is unclear. V was clipped by 3 bases and J by 4 bases, with 9 bases between them. The CDR3 runs 13 residues. Germline lookup yields CDR1 LNHDA and CDR2 SQIVND (reference sequence). The CDR3 DNA reads as TGTGCCAGTAGTATGAGAAGATCCTATGGCTACACCTTC. It translates to CASSMRRSYGYTF. The full variable domain, completed using reference TRBV19 and TRBJ1-2, is DGGITQSPKYLFRKEGQNVTLSCEQNLNHDAMYWYRQDPGQGLRLIYYSQIVNDFQKGDIAEGYSVSREKKESFPLTVTSAQKNPTAFYLCASSMRRSYGYTFGSGTRLTVV.

This chain links TRBV18 with TRBJ2-7; D unresolved. Germline-derived CDR1 and CDR2 are KGHSH and LQKENI. Trimming removed 8 bases at V and 4 bases at J, with 12 bases between. The CDR3 totals 12 residues. The CDR3 sequence: CASTYGLYEQYF. The CDR3 DNA is TGTGCCAGCACCTACGGCCTTTACGAGCAGTACTTC.

V and J are TRBV30 and TRBJ2-5, with TRBD1 as a possible D gene (6 bases). CDR1 GTSNPN and CDR2 SVGIG come from the germline V gene (reference sequence). This CDR3 has 13 amino acids. V was clipped by 5 bases and J by 1 base, with 11 bases between them. CDR3 region: CAWDRHPQETQYF. CDR3 DNA sequence: TGTGCCTGGGACAGGCACCCCCAAGAGACCCAGTACTTC.

The rearrangement uses TRBV23-1 and TRBJ2-7; D perhaps matches TRBD2 (5 bases). TRBV23-1 is labeled an ORF, and its function is uncertain. Trimming removed 8 bases at V and 2 bases at J, with 22 bases between. This CDR3 has 16 residues. CDR3 amino acids: CASLQTLGNGAYEQYF. The CDR3 DNA sequence: TGCGCCAGCCTTCAAACACTAGGGAATGGGGCCTACGAGCAGTACTTC.

V is TRBV13 and J is TRBJ2-7, with D unclear. Trimming left V 4 bases short and J 4 bases short, with 11 bases between. The germline CDR1 and CDR2 sequences are PRHDT and FYEKMQ (reference sequence). The CDR3 sequence is 13 residues long. CDR3 residues: CASSYYNSYEQYF. CDR3 bases: TGTGCCAGCAGCTATTACAATAGTTACGAGCAGTACTTC.

This clone is a singleton in its sample. CDR3 residues: CASSSRNYEQYF. The CDR3 region has the DNA TGTGCCAGCAGTTCCCGGAACTACGAGCAGTACTTC. The J gene is TRBJ2-7, the V gene TRBV12-3 or TRBV12-4; D not resolved. V gave up 4 bases and J gave up 3 bases, with 7 bases separating them. The CDR3 is 12 amino acids.